Below are 8 T cell receptor beta chains sequenced from a single sample in a study of blood T cells in healthy people across ages (dated by TCRdb to 2015 to 2017). Library preparation employed 5' RACE. The sequencer listed for this sample is Illumina HiSeq 2500. A second PCR of roughly 7 to 11 cycles was performed with a sample-barcoded 5' primer and a J-beta primer mix. TCRdb handled the public reads itself, with Q25 trimming in fastp and clone calling in MiXCR, and kept productive beta chains. Each CDR3 protein appears once, grouped with its most common genes and DNA. The sample table shows about 1.8 million distinct CDR3 sequences, and around half are seen once. Clones ranked in the top ten supply less than 2.5% of the sample. The source material was blood. All receptors come from a middle-aged woman in good health.

This clonotype has just a few counts. V is TRBV14 and J is TRBJ2-3; a possible D gene is TRBD1 (7 bases). V was trimmed by 3 bases and J by 3 bases, leaving 13 bases between them. CDR3 length: 15 residues. CDR1 and CDR2 from the germline V gene are SGHDN and FVKESK. The CDR3 reads CASSQPTGRTDTQYF. In nucleotides, the CDR3 is TGTGCCAGCAGCCAGCCGACAGGGAGGACAGATACGCAGTATTTT.

The V gene is TRBV6-5, the J gene TRBJ1-5; TRBD1 matches at 10 bases. CDR1 is MNHEY and CDR2 is SVGAGI in the germline V gene. The CDR3 runs 18 residues. Losses at the gene ends were 0 bases for V and 3 bases for J; bases not matched to a gene: 8. This CDR3 reads CASSYSRTGGVDNQPQHF. DNA of the CDR3: TGTGCCAGCAGTTACTCCCGGACAGGGGGTGTCGACAATCAGCCCCAGCATTTT.

This clonotype was recorded a few times. V and J are TRBV28 and TRBJ1-5; D is perhaps TRBD1 (6 bases). This CDR3 is 15 amino acids long. Germline V gives CDR1 MDHEN, CDR2 SYDVKM. Trimming shortened V by 6 bases and J by 3 bases, and 15 bases separated the two germline ends. Here the CDR3 reads CASRGAGVNNQPQHF. The CDR3 bases are TGTGCCAGCAGGGGGGCAGGGGTGAACAATCAGCCCCAGCATTTT.

This clonotype was seen only once. The genes are TRBV6-5 and TRBJ1-2; D is perhaps TRBD1 (5 bases). In germline, CDR1 is MNHEY, CDR2 SVGAGI. The V gene lost 8 bases and the J gene lost 7 bases, with 20 bases spanning the gap. The CDR3 length is 14 residues. CDR3: CASSTRQGRGGYTF. The DNA of the CDR3 is TGTGCCAGCTCGACGCGCCAGGGAAGGGGTGGCTACACCTTC.

The chain links TRBV11-2 to TRBJ1-2, with unresolved D. Germline V CDR1 and CDR2: SGHAT, FQNNGV. The CDR3 loop spans 14 amino acids. Trimming left V 1 base short and J 5 bases short, with 11 bases between. CDR3 in DNA: TGTGCCAGCAGCTTAGGGTCCAGGCCGTATGGCTACACCTTC. This codes for CASSLGSRPYGYTF.

There are a few counts of this clonotype. The chain employs TRBV12-3 or TRBV12-4 and TRBJ1-4, with D maybe TRBD1 (5 bases). Trimming took 6 bases from V and 5 from J, leaving 16 bases between them. The CDR3 spans 15 residues. For the CDR3, the DNA is TGTGCCAGCAGCCCCGGGGGGGTGGGGAATGAAAAACTGTTTTTT. It is translated as CASSPGGVGNEKLFF.

The chain joins TRBV20-1 to TRBJ1-5; 12 positions match TRBD1. V shed 1 base and J 5 bases; nucleotides not matched to a gene: 15. The CDR3 runs to 19 residues. Germline assignment: CDR1 DFQATT and CDR2 SNEGSKA (reference sequence). The CDR3 coding sequence is TGCAGTGCTAGAGTACAATCAATCGGGACAGGGGGCGCCTATCAGCCCCAGCATTTT. Translated: CSARVQSIGTGGAYQPQHF.

In regard to this clonotype: One end of the junction fails to match germline, which may point to a read error. This sequence joins TRBV20-1 and TRBJ1-1; D unresolved. This CDR3 has 13 amino acids. CDR1 DFQATT and CDR2 SNEGSKA come from the germline V gene (reference sequence). CDR3 DNA: TGCAGTGCTAGATCGGGCCGCAGCCTTGAAGTTTTCTTT. This encodes CSARSGRSLEVFF.